This record concerns one T cell receptor beta chain sequence. Antigen: not known. The record originates from a study of shared clonotypes between healthy human individuals. Findings and limits, study-wide: Generation probabilities of non-shared clonotypes were lower (relative to those shared by all four donors).

The CDR3 is made up of 15 amino acids. Trimming stripped 5 bases from V and 8 bases from J, with 18 bases between. Germline values: CDR1 SEHNR, CDR2 FQNEAQ (reference sequence). Some clones are missing from TCRdb's copy, which holds only in-frame ones; the method was immunoSEQ multiplex PCR. The repertoire has around 1.4 million clones, around 98.5% of them found once; the top ten carry 0.36%. What was sequenced was naive CD4+ T cells sorted from blood. The subset: CD45RA+ positively selected. This receptor was obtained from a man aged 25-45 years in good health. The chain links TRBV7-9 to TRBJ1-4; no reliable D call. The CDR3 here is CASSRSFTEREKLFF. The DNA for the CDR3 is TGTGCCAGCAGCCGGTCTTTCACCGAGCGCGAAAAACTGTTTTTT.